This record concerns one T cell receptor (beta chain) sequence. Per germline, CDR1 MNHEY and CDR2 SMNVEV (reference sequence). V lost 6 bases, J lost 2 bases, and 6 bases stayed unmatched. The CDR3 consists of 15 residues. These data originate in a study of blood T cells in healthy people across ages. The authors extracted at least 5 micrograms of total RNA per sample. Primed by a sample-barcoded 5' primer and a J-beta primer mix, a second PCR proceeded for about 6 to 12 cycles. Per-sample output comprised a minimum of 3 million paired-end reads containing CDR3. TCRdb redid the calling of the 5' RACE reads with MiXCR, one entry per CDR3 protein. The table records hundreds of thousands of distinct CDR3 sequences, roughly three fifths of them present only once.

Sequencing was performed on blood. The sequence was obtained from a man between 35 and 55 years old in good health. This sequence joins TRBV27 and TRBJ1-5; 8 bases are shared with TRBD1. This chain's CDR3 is CASSDRGKGNQPQHF. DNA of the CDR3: TGTGCCAGCAGCGACAGGGGCAAGGGCAATCAGCCCCAGCATTTT.